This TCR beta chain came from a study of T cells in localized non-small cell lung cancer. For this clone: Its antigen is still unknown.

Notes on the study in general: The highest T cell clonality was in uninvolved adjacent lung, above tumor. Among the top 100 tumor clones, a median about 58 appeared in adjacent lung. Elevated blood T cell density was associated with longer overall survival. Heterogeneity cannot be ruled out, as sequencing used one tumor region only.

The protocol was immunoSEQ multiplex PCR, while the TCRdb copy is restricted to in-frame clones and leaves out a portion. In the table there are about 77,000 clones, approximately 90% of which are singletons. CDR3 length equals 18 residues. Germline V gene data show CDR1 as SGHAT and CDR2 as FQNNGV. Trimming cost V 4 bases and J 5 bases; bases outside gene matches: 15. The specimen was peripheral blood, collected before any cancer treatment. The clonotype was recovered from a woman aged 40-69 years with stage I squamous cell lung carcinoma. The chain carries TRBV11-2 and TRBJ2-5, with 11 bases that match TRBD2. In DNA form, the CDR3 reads TGTGCCAGCAGCTCCCGCCGGGGTAGCGGGGGGGTTCTCGAGACCCAGTACTTC. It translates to CASSSRRGSGGVLETQYF.